Below, 22 T cell receptor beta chains from the same sample are listed, as sequenced in a study of blood T cell repertoires in COVID-19. The protocol was immunoSEQ multiplex PCR, while the TCRdb copy is restricted to in-frame clones and leaves out a portion. Of under 150,000 clones listed, over 75% are singletons. The specimen was peripheral blood. The receptors stem from a man at least 80 years old with acute or convalescent COVID-19.

V gene TRBV6-1 combines with J gene TRBJ1-2; D is perhaps TRBD1 (6 bases). The V gene's germline CDR1 is MNHNS and CDR2 SASEGT. Trimming pared 2 bases from V and 5 bases from J, leaving 15 bases between. This CDR3 contains 15 residues. CDR3 sequence (DNA): TGTGCCAGCAGTGAATCTCCCGGACAGTCGTATGGCTACACCTTC. It encodes CASSESPGQSYGYTF.

This chain connects TRBV5-4 to TRBJ2-2; 8 bases agree with TRBD2. The CDR3 loop spans 17 amino acids. Germline CDR1 SGHNT, CDR2 YYREEE (reference sequence). Trimming removed 0 bases from V and 2 bases from J; junction bases left unmatched: 6. The DNA for the CDR3 is TGTGCCAGCAGCTTGGGCGGGGGGTTGCTTAACACCGGGGAGCTGTTTTTT. Residues: CASSLGGGLLNTGELFF.

The chain joins TRBV24-1 to TRBJ1-5; 7 nucleotides line up with TRBD1. CDR3 length: 15 amino acids. V trimming: 9 bases; J trimming: 3 bases; junction bases outside the gene matches: 10. The V gene's germline CDR1 is KGHDR and CDR2 SFDVKD. The DNA for the CDR3 is TGTGCCACCTGTCCCGGGACAGAGCCCAATCAGCCCCAGCATTTT. Translated: CATCPGTEPNQPQHF.

The chain employs TRBV7-9 and TRBJ1-1, with a tentative D call TRBD1 (5 bases). V was trimmed by 3 bases and J by 2 bases, leaving 10 bases between them. The CDR3 consists of 14 residues. The germline V gene encodes CDR1 SEHNR and CDR2 FQNEAQ (reference sequence). The CDR3 region is CASSFTQGNTEAFF. CDR3 sequence (DNA): TGTGCCAGCAGCTTCACCCAGGGTAACACTGAAGCTTTCTTT.

The J gene is TRBJ2-5, the V gene TRBV18; TRBD1 aligns across 8 bases. CDR1 and CDR2 from the germline V gene are KGHSH and LQKENI. CDR3 size: 13 residues. Germline trimming cut 2 bases from V and 4 bases from J; bases unmatched to any gene: 0. In nucleotides, the CDR3 is TGTGCCAGCTCACCAGACAGGGGAGAGACCCAGTACTTC. Amino acid sequence: CASSPDRGETQYF.

Turning to this clone: Other DNA sequences in this specimen translate into the identical CDR3. The chain recombines TRBV5-4 with TRBJ1-3; 7 positions match TRBD1. Germline assignment: CDR1 SGHNT and CDR2 YYREEE (reference sequence). There are 14 residues in the CDR3. J was trimmed by 4 bases and V by 3 bases; bases with no gene match: 4. The CDR3 reads CASSSSGGGNTIYF. The CDR3 coding sequence is TGTGCCAGCAGCTCATCAGGGGGGGGAAACACCATATATTTT.

This clone was detected only once. The chain uses TRBV19 and TRBJ1-1, with a weak D call TRBD1 (6 bases). Germline CDR1 reads LNHDA; CDR2 reads SQIVND (reference sequence). This CDR3 comprises 16 residues. Trimming took off 3 bases at V and 1 base at J, with 15 bases between the two ends. CDR3 sequence (DNA): TGTGCCAGTAGTATCCGGCTGGGGGGGGCGAACACTGAAGCTTTCTTT. Its translation: CASSIRLGGANTEAFF.

CDR3 DNA sequence: TGTGCCAGCAGAAACCAGGGTCCGAACACTGAAGCTTTCTTT. It specifies CASRNQGPNTEAFF. The V call is TRBV2, the J call TRBJ1-1; a weak D match, TRBD1 (5 bases). Looked up from germline, CDR1 is SNHLY and CDR2 is FYNNEI. CDR3 length: 14 residues. V was clipped by 6 bases and J by 1 base, with 12 bases between them.

The rearrangement joins TRBV12-3 or TRBV12-4 to TRBJ1-2, with 8 bases lining up with TRBD1. V was pared by 7 bases and J by 4 bases, with 5 bases of the junction left unmatched. CDR3 length: 13 amino acids. The CDR3 loop is CASTDRVIYGYTF. CDR3 nucleotide sequence: TGTGCCAGCACGGACAGGGTTATCTATGGCTACACCTTC.

In DNA form, the CDR3 reads TGTGCCAGCAGCCACCCCGTTAGCGTCAGCTACAATGAGCAGTTCTTC. This gives the protein CASSHPVSVSYNEQFF. The chain employs TRBV4-2 and TRBJ2-1, with D tentatively TRBD2 (5 bases). The CDR3 loop spans 16 amino acids. V lost 3 bases and J 3 bases, leaving 15 bases between the germline ends. The germline V gene encodes CDR1 LGHNA and CDR2 YNFKEQ.

The J gene is TRBJ2-1, the V gene TRBV7-2, with TRBD2 matching over 8 bases. This CDR3 region has 15 residues. CDR1 and CDR2 from the germline V gene are SGHTA and FQGNSA. V lost 4 bases to trimming and J lost 6 bases; unmatched junction nucleotides: 8. The CDR3 region is CASSSELAGGNEQFF. In DNA form, the CDR3 reads TGTGCCAGCAGCTCGGAACTCGCGGGAGGCAATGAGCAGTTCTTC.

CDR3 nucleotides: TGCAGCGTTGTTCCAGTATATTCTAGCACAGATACGCAGTATTTT. Amino acid sequence: CSVVPVYSSTDTQYF. The rearrangement links TRBV29-1 to TRBJ2-3; D uncertain. Germline V gene sequence: CDR1 SQVTM, CDR2 ANQGSEA. The CDR3 is 15 residues long. Trimming stripped 4 bases from V and 0 bases from J, with 14 bases between.

The chain uses TRBV9 and TRBJ1-1, with TRBD1 matching 8 bases. V dropped 4 bases and J dropped 1; count of bases not matched to a gene: 6. Germline values: CDR1 SGDLS, CDR2 YYNGEE. The CDR3 is made up of 15 amino acids. The CDR3 reads CASSQRGQGNTEAFF. In DNA form, the CDR3 reads TGTGCCAGCAGCCAGCGTGGACAGGGGAACACTGAAGCTTTCTTT.

V usage is TRBV6-5 and J usage is TRBJ1-4; D not certain. Germline CDR1 reads MNHEY; CDR2 reads SVGAGI. The CDR3 sequence is 14 residues long. Trimming removed 5 bases at V and 7 bases at J, with 14 bases between. The CDR3 DNA sequence: TGTGCCAGCAGTCCCTCCTACCTCGGTGAAAAACTGTTTTTT. Protein: CASSPSYLGEKLFF.

This chain uses TRBV7-9 with TRBJ2-3; a possible D gene is TRBD1 (6 bases). The V and J ends lost 7 bases and 8 bases respectively, with 22 bases between them. The V gene's germline CDR1 is SEHNR and CDR2 FQNEAQ (reference sequence). CDR3 length equals 15 residues. The DNA for the CDR3 is TGTGCCAGCACCCAGGGGCAATTGAGCGGTGGTACGCAGTATTTT. The encoded protein is CASTQGQLSGGTQYF.

The chain is built from TRBV28 and TRBJ2-3, with 9 positions matching TRBD2. The CDR3 loop spans 15 amino acids. Trimming removed 2 bases from V and 5 bases from J; junction bases left unmatched: 5. Germline V gene lookup returns CDR1 MDHEN and CDR2 SYDVKM. The CDR3 DNA reads TGTGCCAGCAGTTTACGGGTAGCGGGAGAAGATACGCAGTATTTT. It codes for CASSLRVAGEDTQYF.

This chain uses TRBV15 with TRBJ2-7; 10 bases line up with TRBD1. The CDR3 has 15 residues. With 0 bases clipped from V and 6 bases from J, the junction kept 5 bases outside the gene matches. The germline V gene encodes CDR1 LNHNV and CDR2 YYDKDF (reference sequence). CDR3 in DNA: TGTGCCACCAGCAGAGATCGACAGGGGGCGGCCGAGCAGTACTTC. This sequence encodes CATSRDRQGAAEQYF.

The V gene is TRBV7-9, the J gene TRBJ2-3; TRBD2 agrees at 10 bases. The germline gives CDR1 SEHNR, CDR2 FQNEAQ (reference sequence). The CDR3 totals 15 residues. Trimming removed 6 bases from V and 4 bases from J; junction bases left unmatched: 7. The CDR3 loop is CASSRASGSPDTQYF. DNA for the CDR3: TGTGCCAGCAGTCGCGCTAGCGGGAGCCCAGATACGCAGTATTTT.

The chain employs TRBV18 and TRBJ1-5; TRBD1 aligns across 9 bases. Germline loops: CDR1 KGHSH, CDR2 LQKENI. The ends lost 4 bases at V and 7 bases at J; junction bases unmatched: 11. The CDR3 sequence is 16 residues long. This CDR3 reads CASSQSGQGMGQPQHF. DNA for the CDR3: TGTGCCAGCTCACAATCGGGACAGGGAATGGGACAGCCCCAGCATTTT. Variable domain in full (rest from reference TRBV18 and TRBJ1-5): NAGVMQNPRHLVRRRGQEARLRCSPMKGHSHVYWYRQLPEEGLKFMVYLQKENIIDESGMPKERFSAEFPKEGPSILRIQQVVRGDSAAYFCASSQSGQGMGQPQHFGDGTRLSIL.

The chain combines TRBV5-8 with TRBJ1-2, with a possible D match to TRBD1 (6 bases). This CDR3 contains 14 residues. With 4 bases removed from V and 4 bases from J, the gap between germline ends came to 14 bases. The germline gives CDR1 SGHTS, CDR2 YDEGEE. CDR3 sequence reads: CASSKQQGPYGYTF. The CDR3 DNA is TGTGCCAGCAGCAAACAACAGGGCCCCTATGGCTACACCTTC.

This chain uses TRBV5-6 with TRBJ1-4; tentative D call: TRBD1 (5 bases). Trimming cost V 0 bases and J 10 bases, with 13 bases left between them. The germline V gene has CDR1 SGHDT and CDR2 YYEEEE. This CDR3 region has 14 residues. This CDR3 reads CASSLGQGGGKLFF. DNA of the CDR3: TGTGCCAGCAGCTTGGGGCAGGGAGGAGGAAAACTGTTTTTT.

DNA of the CDR3: TGTGCCAGCAGCTTATCAGGGGGCGCGGGTATCTATGGCTACACCTTC. Translation gives CASSLSGGAGIYGYTF. The chain combines TRBV7-9 with TRBJ1-2; 8 positions match TRBD1. V shed 2 bases, J shed 4 bases, and the junction held 9 bases outside the gene matches. Germline lookup yields CDR1 SEHNR and CDR2 FQNEAQ (reference sequence). This CDR3 has 16 residues.